What follows is one TCR beta chain and its context. The sample comes from a study of T cell changes during pregnancy in multiple sclerosis. With 9 bases clipped from V and 5 bases from J, the junction kept 12 bases outside the gene matches. This CDR3 is built from 15 residues. The germline gives CDR1 SGHRS, CDR2 YFSETQ. Repertoires were generated with immunoSEQ multiplex PCR, while TCRdb's copy carries only in-frame clones and drops some. The sample carries some 40,000 clones, almost 90% recorded once. The chain couples TRBV5-1 to TRBJ2-2, with 8 nucleotides matching TRBD1. The source was CD4+ T cells from peripheral blood mononuclear cells, collected in the second trimester of pregnancy. The source is a female donor with multiple sclerosis, enrolled in a pregnancy study. The CDR3 nucleotides are TGCGCCACATCTCCCCAGGGGGCTTCTACCGGGGAGCTGTTTTTT. Translating gives CATSPQGASTGELFF. Variable domain in full (rest from reference TRBV5-1 and TRBJ2-2): KAGVTQTPRYLIKTRGQQVTLSCSPISGHRSVSWYQQTPGQGLQFLFEYFSETQRNKGNFPGRFSGRQFSNSRSEMNVSTLELGDSALYLCATSPQGASTGELFFGEGSRLTVL.